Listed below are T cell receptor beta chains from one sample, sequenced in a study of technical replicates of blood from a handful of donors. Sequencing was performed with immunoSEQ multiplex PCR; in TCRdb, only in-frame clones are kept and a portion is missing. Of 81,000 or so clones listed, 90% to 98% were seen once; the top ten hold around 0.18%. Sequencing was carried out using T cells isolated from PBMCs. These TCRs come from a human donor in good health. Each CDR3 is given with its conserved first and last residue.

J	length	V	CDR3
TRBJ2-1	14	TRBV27	CASSLIPPDNEQFF
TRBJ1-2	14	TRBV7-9	CASSYPQGAYGYTF
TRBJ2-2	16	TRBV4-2	CASSPLGDKNTGELFF
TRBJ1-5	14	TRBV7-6	CASSRSGVGQPQHF
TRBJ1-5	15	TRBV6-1	CASSPPTGWLQPQHF
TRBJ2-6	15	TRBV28	CASSLWGAGANVLTF
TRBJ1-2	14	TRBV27	CASSLSRTPDGYTF
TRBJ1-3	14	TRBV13	CASSYGQDGNTIYF
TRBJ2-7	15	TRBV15	CAISTSSGGSYEQYF
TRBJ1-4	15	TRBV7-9	CASSLGLATNEKLFF
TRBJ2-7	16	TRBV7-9	CASSLGRSGTGDLQYF
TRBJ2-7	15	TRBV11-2	CASSLDQGGSHEQYF
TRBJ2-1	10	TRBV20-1	CSAKSGWQFF
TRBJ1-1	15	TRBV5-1	CASSYGGEGNTEAFF
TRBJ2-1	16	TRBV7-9	CASRSERLSSYNEQFF
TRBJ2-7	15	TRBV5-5	CASSFLLARSYEQYF
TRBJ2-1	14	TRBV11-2	CASSRRDSYNEQFF
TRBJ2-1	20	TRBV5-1	CASSLGTSGSLSRFYNEQFF
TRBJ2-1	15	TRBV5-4	CASSSPGQIYNEQFF
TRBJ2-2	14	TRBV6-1	CASSEFGVTGELFF
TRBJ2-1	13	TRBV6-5	CASSPSSYNEQFF
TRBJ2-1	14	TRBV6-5	CASRKRGGLVEQFF
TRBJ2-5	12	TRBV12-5	CASGLSGETQYF
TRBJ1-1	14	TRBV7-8	CASSLPTGGTEAFF
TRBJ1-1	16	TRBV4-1	CASSQANLGAPSEAFF
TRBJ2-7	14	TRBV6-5	CASSSGQGFYEQYF
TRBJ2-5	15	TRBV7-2	CASSFPDRVQETQYF
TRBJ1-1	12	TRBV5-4	CASSSRRAEAFF
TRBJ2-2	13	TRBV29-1	CSVLSGGGGELFF
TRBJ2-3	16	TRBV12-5	CASGLVVTASTDTQYF
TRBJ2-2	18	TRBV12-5	CASGWAGTSGSNAGELFF
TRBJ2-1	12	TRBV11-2	CASSLERSEQFF